Listed below are T cell receptor beta chains from one sample, sequenced in a study of CD8 T cells in Susac syndrome. TCRdb itself ran the immunoSEQ multiplex PCR reads through MiXCR, one entry per CDR3 protein. In the table there are 110,000 to 150,000 distinct CDR3 sequences, 94% of which are singletons. Sequencing was done on a sample of CD8+ T cells from PBMCs. The receptors here all came from a human donor in good health. Both conserved end residues are part of each CDR3. The D gene is left open where the match is weak. Size is omitted from some rows. Given values are once, few, many or a class for expanded clones.

clone_size j_call d_call v_call cdr3_nt cdr3_aa
NA TRBJ2-3 NA TRBV9 TGTGCCAGCAGCGTAGGGGGGCCCGCAGATACGCAGTATTTT CASSVGGPADTQYF
NA TRBJ1-2 TRBD1 TRBV27 TGTGCCAGCAGTCACTTAAGGGACAGAAGCTATGGCTACACCTTC CASSHLRDRSYGYTF
once TRBJ2-3 NA TRBV29-1 TGCAGCGGATCCCGGGACGCAGGCACAGATACGCAGTATTTT CSGSRDAGTDTQYF
once TRBJ2-3 TRBD2 TRBV4-2 TGTGCCAGCAGCCCAATCCGGGGAGGGTATTACGATACGCAGTATTTT CASSPIRGGYYDTQYF
NA TRBJ2-3 NA TRBV5-1 TGCGCCAGCAGCTTGGGAGGGTTGGCAGATACGCAGTATTTT CASSLGGLADTQYF
NA TRBJ2-4 NA TRBV5-6 TGTGCCAGCAGCCCTCCGATAGCCAAAAACATTCAGTACTTC CASSPPIAKNIQYF
NA TRBJ2-2 TRBD2 TRBV7-3 TGTGCCAGCAGCTCGGGACTATTCAGCTCCGGGGAGCTGTTTTTT CASSSGLFSSGELFF
NA TRBJ2-6 NA TRBV3-1 TGTGCCAGGGCCGACTCTGGGGCCAACGTCCTGACTTTC CARADSGANVLTF
NA TRBJ2-1 NA TRBV2 TGTGCCAGCAGTGAATTGCCCAGATACAATGAGCAGTTCTTC CASSELPRYNEQFF
once TRBJ2-7 TRBD2 TRBV5-4 TGTGCCAGCAGATCGGGACTAGCTAACGAGCAGTACTTC CASRSGLANEQYF
NA TRBJ2-1 NA TRBV15 TGTGCCACCAACGATAGGGGGAAAACCTACAATGAGCAGTTCTTC CATNDRGKTYNEQFF
once TRBJ2-2 TRBD1 TRBV3-1 TGTGCCAGCAGCCCAGAGACAGGGTCACCAGCCGGGGAGCTGTTTTTT CASSPETGSPAGELFF
NA TRBJ2-2 NA TRBV28 TGTGCCAGCAGTTTTCCCACCGGGGAGCTGTTTTTT CASSFPTGELFF
NA TRBJ2-1 NA TRBV4-3 TGCGCCAGCAGCCAAGATGTTCGTGGGAATGAGCAGTTCTTC CASSQDVRGNEQFF
NA TRBJ2-2 TRBD2 TRBV7-9 TGTGCCAGCAGCCCTACTAGCGGGGTAAACACCGGGGAGCTGTTTTTT CASSPTSGVNTGELFF
NA TRBJ2-5 TRBD2 TRBV29-1 TGCAGCGGGGTCGGACTAGCGGGGCTAAAAGAGACCCAGTACTTC CSGVGLAGLKETQYF
once TRBJ1-1 TRBD1 TRBV6-5 TGTGCCAGCAGTTACTCGGCAGGGGGGCTTGAAGCTTTCTTT CASSYSAGGLEAFF
NA TRBJ1-5 NA TRBV4-1 TGCGCCAGCAGCCAAGTATCGAGTCCTAATCAGCCCCAGCATTTT CASSQVSSPNQPQHF
NA TRBJ2-7 TRBD2 TRBV11-1 TGTGCCAGCAGCCTCCTTGGGGGGGGAGTAACCTACGAGCAGTACTTC CASSLLGGGVTYEQYF
once TRBJ2-1 TRBD1 TRBV4-3 TGCGCCAGCAGCCAAGGACAGGGCGTTCATGAGCAGTTCTTC CASSQGQGVHEQFF
NA TRBJ2-7 NA TRBV27 TGTGCCAGCAGTCGGGTCCTTAGCGGAGTCCTCTACGAGCAGTACTTC CASSRVLSGVLYEQYF
NA TRBJ2-7 NA TRBV28 TGTGCCAGCACCGCGGTCGACATAACTCAGGCAACCTACGAGCAGTACTTC CASTAVDITQATYEQYF